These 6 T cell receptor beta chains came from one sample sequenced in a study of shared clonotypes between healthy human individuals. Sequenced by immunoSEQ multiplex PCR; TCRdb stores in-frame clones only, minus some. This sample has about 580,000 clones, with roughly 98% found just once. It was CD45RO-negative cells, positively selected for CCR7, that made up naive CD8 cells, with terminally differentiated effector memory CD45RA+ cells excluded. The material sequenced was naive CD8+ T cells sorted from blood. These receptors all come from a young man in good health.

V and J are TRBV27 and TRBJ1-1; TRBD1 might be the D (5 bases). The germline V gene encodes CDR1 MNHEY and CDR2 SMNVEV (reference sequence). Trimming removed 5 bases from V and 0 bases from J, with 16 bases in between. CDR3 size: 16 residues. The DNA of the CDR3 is TGTGCCAGCAGTAAAATCAGGGTAGGGATGAACACTGAAGCTTTCTTT. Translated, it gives CASSKIRVGMNTEAFF.

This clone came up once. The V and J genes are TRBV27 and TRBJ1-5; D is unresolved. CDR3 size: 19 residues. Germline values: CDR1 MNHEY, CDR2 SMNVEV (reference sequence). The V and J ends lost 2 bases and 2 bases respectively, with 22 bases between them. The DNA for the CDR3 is TGTGCCAGCAGTTTAAGTCAGGCGGCCGGCATCTTAGGCAATCAGCCCCAGCATTTT. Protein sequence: CASSLSQAAGILGNQPQHF.

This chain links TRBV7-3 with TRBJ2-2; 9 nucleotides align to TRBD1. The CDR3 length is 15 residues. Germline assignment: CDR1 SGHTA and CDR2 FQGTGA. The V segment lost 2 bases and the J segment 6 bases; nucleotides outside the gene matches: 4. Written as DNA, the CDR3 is TGTGCCAGCAGCTTACTGGGGACAGGGTCCGGGGAGCTGTTTTTT. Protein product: CASSLLGTGSGELFF. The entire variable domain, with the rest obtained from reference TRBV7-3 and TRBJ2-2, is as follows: GAGVSQTPSNKVTEKGKYVELRCDPISGHTALYWYRQSLGQGPEFLIYFQGTGAADDSGLPNDRFFAVRPEGSVSTLKIQRTERGDSAVYLCASSLLGTGSGELFFGEGSRLTVL.

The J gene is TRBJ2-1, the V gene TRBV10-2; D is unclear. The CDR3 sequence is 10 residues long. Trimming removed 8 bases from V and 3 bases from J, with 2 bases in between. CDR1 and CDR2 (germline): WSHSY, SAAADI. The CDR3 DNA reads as TGCGCCAGCGGCTACAATGAGCAGTTCTTC. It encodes CASGYNEQFF.

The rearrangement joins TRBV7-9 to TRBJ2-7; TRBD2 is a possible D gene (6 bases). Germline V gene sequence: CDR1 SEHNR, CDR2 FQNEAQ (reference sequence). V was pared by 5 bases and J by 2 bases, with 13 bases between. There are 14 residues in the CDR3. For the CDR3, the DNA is TGTGCCAGCAGCACCTGGGACTCGGCCTACGAGCAGTACTTC. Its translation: CASSTWDSAYEQYF.

The CDR3 bases are TGCGCCAGCAAATTTTCGGGGGGCGGCTCCTACAATGAGCAGTTCTTC. It yields the protein CASKFSGGGSYNEQFF. This chain joins TRBV5-1 and TRBJ2-1, with a weak D call TRBD2 (7 bases). CDR1 and CDR2 from the germline V gene are SGHRS and YFSETQ. The CDR3 has 16 residues. V lost 6 bases and J 0 bases, leaving 16 bases between the germline ends.